This T cell receptor (beta chain) was recorded in a study of cytomegalovirus exposure and HLA in healthy donors. Study-wide points: A later analysis showed that HLA-associated TCR beta chains had undergone more clonal expansion than equally common others. Trimming of TCR beta V- and J-genes showed a link, identified in a later analysis, to a missense DCLRE1C variant.

The PCR used 60 Vbeta and 13 Jbeta primers. The repertoire was sequenced with immunoSEQ multiplex PCR; TCRdb's copy has only in-frame clones and lacks some. The repertoire shows some 130,000 clones; the top ten hold around 1.6%. About this clone itself: Its antigen remains unidentified.

Germline CDR1 reads SGDLS; CDR2 reads YYNGEE. CDR3 length: 15 residues. The V end was cut by 4 bases, the J end by 6 bases, with 19 bases between. The sequenced sample was PBMCs. The source of this sequence is a woman in her thirties or forties in good health and CMV-seropositive. The rearrangement uses TRBV9 and TRBJ2-5; D may be TRBD2 (6 bases). Here the CDR3 DNA reads TGTGCCAGCAGCTTATCTTACCGGGACTCCAAGACCCAGTACTTC. This sequence encodes CASSLSYRDSKTQYF.